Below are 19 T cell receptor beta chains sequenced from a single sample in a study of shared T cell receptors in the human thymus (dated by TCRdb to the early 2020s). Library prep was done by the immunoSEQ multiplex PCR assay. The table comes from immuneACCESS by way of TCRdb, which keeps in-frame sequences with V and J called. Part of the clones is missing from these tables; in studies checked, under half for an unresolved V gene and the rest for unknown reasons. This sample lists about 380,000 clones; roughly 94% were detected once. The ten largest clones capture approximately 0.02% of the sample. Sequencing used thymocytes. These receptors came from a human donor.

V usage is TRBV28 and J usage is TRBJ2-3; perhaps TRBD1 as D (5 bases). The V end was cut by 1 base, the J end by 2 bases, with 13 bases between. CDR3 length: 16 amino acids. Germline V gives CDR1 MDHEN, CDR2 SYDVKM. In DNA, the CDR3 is TGTGCCAGCAGTTTATTCGGCCAGGGCTACACAGATACGCAGTATTTT. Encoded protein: CASSLFGQGYTDTQYF.

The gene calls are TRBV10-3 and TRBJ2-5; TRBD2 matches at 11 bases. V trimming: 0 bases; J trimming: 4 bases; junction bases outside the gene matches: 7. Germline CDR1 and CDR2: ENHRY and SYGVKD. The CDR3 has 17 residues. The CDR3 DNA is TGTGCCATCAGTGAGTCGAGCCTAGCGGGAGGCGGAGAGACCCAGTACTTC. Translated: CAISESSLAGGGETQYF.

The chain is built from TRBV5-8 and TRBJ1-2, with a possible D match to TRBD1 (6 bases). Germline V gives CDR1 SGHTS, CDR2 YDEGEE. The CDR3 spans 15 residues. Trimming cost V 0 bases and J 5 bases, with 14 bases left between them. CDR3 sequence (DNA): TGTGCCAGCAGCTTGGTAAGGACAGCCATTTATGGCTACACCTTC. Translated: CASSLVRTAIYGYTF.

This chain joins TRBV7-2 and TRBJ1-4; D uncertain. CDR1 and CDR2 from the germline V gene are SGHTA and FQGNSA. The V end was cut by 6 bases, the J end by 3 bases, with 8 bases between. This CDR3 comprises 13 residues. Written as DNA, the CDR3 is TGTGCCAGCAGGAGGGCCTCTAATGAAAAACTGTTTTTT. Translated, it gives CASRRASNEKLFF.

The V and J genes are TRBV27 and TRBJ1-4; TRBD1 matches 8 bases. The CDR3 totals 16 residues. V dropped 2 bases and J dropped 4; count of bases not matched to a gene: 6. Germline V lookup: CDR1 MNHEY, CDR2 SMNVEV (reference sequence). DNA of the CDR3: TGTGCCAGCAGTTTAGGACAGGGCAGGAATAATGAAAAACTGTTTTTT. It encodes CASSLGQGRNNEKLFF. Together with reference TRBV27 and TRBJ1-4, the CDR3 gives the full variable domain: EAQVTQNPRYLITVTGKKLTVTCSQNMNHEYMSWYRQDPGLGLRQIYYSMNVEVTDKGDVPEGYKVSRKEKRNFPLILESPSPNQTSLYFCASSLGQGRNNEKLFFGSGTQLSVL.

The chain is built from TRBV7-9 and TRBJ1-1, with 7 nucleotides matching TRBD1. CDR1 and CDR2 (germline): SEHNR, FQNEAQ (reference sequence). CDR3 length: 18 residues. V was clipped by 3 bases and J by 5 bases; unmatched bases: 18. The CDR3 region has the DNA TGTGCCAGCAGCTTCCGAGGACAGGCGGGACGGGGAGCAACTGAAGCTTTCTTT. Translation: CASSFRGQAGRGATEAFF.

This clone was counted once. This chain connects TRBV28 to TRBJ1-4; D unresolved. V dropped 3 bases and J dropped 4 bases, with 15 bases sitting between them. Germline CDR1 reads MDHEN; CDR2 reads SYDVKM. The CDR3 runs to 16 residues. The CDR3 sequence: CASSFNPAHNNEKLFF. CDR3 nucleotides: TGTGCCAGCAGTTTCAACCCCGCACATAATAATGAAAAACTGTTTTTT.

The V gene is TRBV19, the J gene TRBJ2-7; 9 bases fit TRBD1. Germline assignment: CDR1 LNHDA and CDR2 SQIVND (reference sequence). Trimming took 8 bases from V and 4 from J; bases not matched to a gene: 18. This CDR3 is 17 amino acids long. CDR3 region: CASSLDGGTGTLYEQYF. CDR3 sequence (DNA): TGTGCCAGTTCACTTGATGGGGGGACAGGGACTTTATACGAGCAGTACTTC.

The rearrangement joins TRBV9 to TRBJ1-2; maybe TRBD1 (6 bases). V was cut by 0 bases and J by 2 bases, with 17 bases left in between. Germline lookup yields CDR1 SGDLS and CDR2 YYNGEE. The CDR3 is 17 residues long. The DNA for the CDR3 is TGTGCCAGCAGCGTAGGGGAGTTGGGCAGGGGAAACTATGGCTACACCTTC. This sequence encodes CASSVGELGRGNYGYTF.

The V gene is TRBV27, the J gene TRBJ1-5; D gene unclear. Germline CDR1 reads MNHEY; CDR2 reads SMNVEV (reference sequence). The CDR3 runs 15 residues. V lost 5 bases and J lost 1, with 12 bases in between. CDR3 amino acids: CASSARRGSNQPQHF. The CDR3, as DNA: TGTGCCAGCAGTGCACGCCGAGGCAGCAATCAGCCCCAGCATTTT.

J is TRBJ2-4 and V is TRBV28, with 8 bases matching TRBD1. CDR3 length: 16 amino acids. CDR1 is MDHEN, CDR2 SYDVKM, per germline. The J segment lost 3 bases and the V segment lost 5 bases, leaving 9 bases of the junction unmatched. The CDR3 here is CASSPRTGWDKNIQYF. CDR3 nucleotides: TGTGCCAGCAGTCCCCGGACAGGGTGGGACAAAAACATTCAGTACTTC.

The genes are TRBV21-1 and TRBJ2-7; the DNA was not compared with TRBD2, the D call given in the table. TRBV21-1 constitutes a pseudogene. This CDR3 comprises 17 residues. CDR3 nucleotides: TGTGCCAGCAGCAAAGACATCATTAGCTCAAGCTCCTACGAGCAGTACTTC. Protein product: CASSKDIISSSSYEQYF.

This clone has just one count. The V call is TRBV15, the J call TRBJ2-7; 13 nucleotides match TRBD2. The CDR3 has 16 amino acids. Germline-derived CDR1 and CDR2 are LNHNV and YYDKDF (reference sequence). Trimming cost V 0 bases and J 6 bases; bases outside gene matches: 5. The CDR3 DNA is TGTGCCACCAGCAGAGAGGGGACTAGCGGGATCTTCGAGCAGTACTTC. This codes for CATSREGTSGIFEQYF.

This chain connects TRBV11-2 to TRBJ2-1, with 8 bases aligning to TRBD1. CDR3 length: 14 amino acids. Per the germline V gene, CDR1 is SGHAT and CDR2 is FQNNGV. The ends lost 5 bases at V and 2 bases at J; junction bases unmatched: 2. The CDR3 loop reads CASSPGQAYNEQFF. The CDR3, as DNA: TGTGCCAGCAGCCCGGGACAGGCCTACAATGAGCAGTTCTTC.

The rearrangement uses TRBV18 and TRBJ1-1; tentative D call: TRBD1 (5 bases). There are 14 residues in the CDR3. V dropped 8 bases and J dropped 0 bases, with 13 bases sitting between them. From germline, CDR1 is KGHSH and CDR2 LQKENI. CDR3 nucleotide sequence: TGTGCCAGCCGCCGGGACCCAATGAACACTGAAGCTTTCTTT. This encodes CASRRDPMNTEAFF.

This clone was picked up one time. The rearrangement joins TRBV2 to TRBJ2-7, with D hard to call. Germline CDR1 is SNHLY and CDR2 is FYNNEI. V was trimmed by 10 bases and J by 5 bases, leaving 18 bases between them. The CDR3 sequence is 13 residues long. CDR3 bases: TGTGCCATCCCTCGCGGCCTGGGTAACGAGCAGTACTTC. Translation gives CAIPRGLGNEQYF.

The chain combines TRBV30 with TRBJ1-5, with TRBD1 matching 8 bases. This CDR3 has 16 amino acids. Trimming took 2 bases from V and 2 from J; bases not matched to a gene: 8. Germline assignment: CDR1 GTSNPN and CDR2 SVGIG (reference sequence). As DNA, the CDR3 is TGTGCCTGGAGTAGGGGGACAGGTAGACGCAATCAGCCCCAGCATTTT. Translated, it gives CAWSRGTGRRNQPQHF.

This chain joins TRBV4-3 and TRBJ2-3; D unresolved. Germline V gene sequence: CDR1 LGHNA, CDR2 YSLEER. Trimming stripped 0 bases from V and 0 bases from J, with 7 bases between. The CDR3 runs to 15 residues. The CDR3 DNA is TGCGCCAGCAGCCAAGACTTCCAGAGCACAGATACGCAGTATTTT. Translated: CASSQDFQSTDTQYF.

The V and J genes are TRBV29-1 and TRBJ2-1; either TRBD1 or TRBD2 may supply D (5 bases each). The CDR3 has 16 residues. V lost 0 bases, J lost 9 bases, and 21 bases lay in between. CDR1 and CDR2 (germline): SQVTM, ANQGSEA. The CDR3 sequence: CSVEDMRDPGRGEQFF. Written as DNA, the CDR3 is TGCAGCGTTGAAGATATGAGGGACCCCGGACGGGGTGAGCAGTTCTTC.